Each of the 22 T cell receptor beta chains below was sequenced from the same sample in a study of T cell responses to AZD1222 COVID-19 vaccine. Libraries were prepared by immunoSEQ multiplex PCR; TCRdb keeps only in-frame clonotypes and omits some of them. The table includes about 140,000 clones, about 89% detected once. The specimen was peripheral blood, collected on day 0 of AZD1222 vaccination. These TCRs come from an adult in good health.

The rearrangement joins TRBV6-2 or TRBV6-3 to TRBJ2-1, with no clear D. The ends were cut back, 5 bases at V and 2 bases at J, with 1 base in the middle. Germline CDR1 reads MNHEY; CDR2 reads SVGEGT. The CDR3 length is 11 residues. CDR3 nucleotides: TGTGCCAGCAGTCCCTACAATGAGCAGTTCTTC. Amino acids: CASSPYNEQFF.

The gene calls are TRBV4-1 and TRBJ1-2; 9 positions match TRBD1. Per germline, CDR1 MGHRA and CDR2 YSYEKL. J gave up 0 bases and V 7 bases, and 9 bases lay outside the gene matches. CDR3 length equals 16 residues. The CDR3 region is CASTPGQGLANYGYTF. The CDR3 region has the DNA TGCGCCAGCACCCCAGGACAGGGGTTGGCTAACTATGGCTACACCTTC.

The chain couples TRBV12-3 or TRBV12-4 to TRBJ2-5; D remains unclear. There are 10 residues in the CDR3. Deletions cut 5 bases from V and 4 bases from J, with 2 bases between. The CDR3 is CASSPETQYF. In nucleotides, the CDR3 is TGTGCCAGCAGTCCAGAGACCCAGTACTTC.

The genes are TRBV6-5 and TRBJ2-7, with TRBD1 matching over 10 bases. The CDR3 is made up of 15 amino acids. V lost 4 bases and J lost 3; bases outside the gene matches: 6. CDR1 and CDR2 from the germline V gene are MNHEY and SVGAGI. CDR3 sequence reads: CASSSLGTGDYEQYF. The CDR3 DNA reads TGTGCCAGCAGTTCCCTGGGGACAGGGGACTACGAGCAGTACTTC.

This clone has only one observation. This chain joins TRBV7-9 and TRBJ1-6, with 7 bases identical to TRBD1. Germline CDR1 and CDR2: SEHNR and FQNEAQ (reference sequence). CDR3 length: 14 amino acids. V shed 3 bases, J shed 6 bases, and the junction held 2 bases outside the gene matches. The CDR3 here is CASSFRDSNSPLHF. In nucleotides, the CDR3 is TGTGCCAGCAGCTTCCGGGACAGTAATTCACCCCTCCACTTT.

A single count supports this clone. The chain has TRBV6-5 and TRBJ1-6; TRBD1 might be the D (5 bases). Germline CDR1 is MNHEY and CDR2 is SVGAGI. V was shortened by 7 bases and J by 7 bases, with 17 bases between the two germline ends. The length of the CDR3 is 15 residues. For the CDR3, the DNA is TGTGCCAGCACCCCTGCCGCAGCAGGGAATTCACCCCTCCACTTT. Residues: CASTPAAAGNSPLHF.

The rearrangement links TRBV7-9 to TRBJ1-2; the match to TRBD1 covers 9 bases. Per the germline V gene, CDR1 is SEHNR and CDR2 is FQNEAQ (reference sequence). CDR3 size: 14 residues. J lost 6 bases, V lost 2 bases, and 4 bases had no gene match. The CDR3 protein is CASSLFGTGHGYTF. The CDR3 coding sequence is TGTGCCAGCAGCTTATTTGGGACAGGGCATGGCTACACCTTC. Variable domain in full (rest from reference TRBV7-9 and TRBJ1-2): DTGVSQNPRHKITKRGQNVTFRCDPISEHNRLYWYRQTLGQGPEFLTYFQNEAQLEKSRLLSDRFSAERPKGSFSTLEIQRTEQGDSAMYLCASSLFGTGHGYTFGSGTRLTVV.

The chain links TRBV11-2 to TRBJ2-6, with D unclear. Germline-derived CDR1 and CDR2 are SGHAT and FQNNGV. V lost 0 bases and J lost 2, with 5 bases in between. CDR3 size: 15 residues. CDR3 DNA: TGTGCCAGCAGCTTAGAGCAGGCTGGGGCCAACGTCCTGACTTTC. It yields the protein CASSLEQAGANVLTF.

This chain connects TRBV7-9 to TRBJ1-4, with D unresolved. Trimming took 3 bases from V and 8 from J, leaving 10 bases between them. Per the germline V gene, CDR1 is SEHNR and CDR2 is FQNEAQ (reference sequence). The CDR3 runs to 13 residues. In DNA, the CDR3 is TGTGCCAGCAGCTTCGGGATAGGGGAAAAACTGTTTTTT. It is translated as CASSFGIGEKLFF.

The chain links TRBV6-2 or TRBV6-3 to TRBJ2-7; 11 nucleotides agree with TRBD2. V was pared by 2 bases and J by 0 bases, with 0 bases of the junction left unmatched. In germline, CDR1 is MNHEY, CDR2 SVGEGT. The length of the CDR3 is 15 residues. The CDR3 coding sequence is TGTGCCAGCAGTTACACTAGCGGGAGCTCCTACGAGCAGTACTTC. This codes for CASSYTSGSSYEQYF.

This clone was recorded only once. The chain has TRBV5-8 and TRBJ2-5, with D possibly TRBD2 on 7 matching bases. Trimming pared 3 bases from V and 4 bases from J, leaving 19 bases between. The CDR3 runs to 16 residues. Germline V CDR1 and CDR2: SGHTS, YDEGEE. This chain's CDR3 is CASSSGGGGRGETQYF. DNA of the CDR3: TGTGCCAGCAGCTCGGGAGGCGGCGGCAGGGGAGAGACCCAGTACTTC. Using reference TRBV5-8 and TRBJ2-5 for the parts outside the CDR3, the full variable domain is EAGVTQSPTHLIKTRGQQATLRCSPISGHTSVYWYQQALGLGLQFLLWYDEGEERNRGNFPPRFSGRQFPNYSSELNVNALELEDSALYLCASSSGGGGRGETQYFGPGTRLLVL.

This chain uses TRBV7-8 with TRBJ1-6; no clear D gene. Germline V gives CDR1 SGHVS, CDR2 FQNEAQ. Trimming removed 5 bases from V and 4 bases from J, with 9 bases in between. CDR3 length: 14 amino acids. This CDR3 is CASSAQVYNSPLHF. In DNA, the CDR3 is TGTGCCAGCAGCGCCCAGGTGTATAATTCACCCCTCCACTTT.

The CDR3 coding sequence is TGCGCCAGCAGCCAGGGACTAGCGGGGACCCCCTACGAGCAGTACTTC. Translated, it gives CASSQGLAGTPYEQYF. The V gene is TRBV4-3, the J gene TRBJ2-7, with 13 bases fitting TRBD2. The CDR3 runs 16 residues. CDR1 LGHNA and CDR2 YSLEER come from the germline V gene. V shed 3 bases, J shed 2 bases, and the junction held 4 bases outside the gene matches.

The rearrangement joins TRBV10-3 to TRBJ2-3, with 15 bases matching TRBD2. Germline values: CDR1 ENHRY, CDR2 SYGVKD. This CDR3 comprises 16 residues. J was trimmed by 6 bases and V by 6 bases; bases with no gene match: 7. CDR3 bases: TGTGCCATCAGCGGGACTAGCGGGGGGCGGGAGGATACGCAGTATTTT. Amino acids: CAISGTSGGREDTQYF.

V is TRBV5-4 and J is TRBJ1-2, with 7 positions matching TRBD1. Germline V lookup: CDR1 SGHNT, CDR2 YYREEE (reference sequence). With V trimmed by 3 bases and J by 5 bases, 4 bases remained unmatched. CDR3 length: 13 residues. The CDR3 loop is CASSYGQEYGYTF. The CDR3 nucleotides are TGTGCCAGCAGCTACGGACAGGAGTATGGCTACACCTTC.

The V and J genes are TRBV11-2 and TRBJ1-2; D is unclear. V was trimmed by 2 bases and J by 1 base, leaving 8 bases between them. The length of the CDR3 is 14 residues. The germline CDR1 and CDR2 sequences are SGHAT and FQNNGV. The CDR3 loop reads CASSLPSVNYGYTF. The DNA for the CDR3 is TGTGCCAGCAGCTTACCATCGGTTAACTATGGCTACACCTTC. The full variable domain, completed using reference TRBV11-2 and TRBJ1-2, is EAGVAQSPRYKIIEKRQSVAFWCNPISGHATLYWYQQILGQGPKLLIQFQNNGVVDDSQLPKDRFSAERLKGVDSTLKIQPAKLEDSAVYLCASSLPSVNYGYTFGSGTRLTVV.

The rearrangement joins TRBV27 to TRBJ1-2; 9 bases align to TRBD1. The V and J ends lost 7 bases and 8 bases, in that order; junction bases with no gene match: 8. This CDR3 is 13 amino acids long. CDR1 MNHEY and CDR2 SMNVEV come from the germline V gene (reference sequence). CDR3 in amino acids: CASTQQGAGGYTF. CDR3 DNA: TGTGCCAGCACACAACAGGGGGCGGGGGGCTACACCTTC.

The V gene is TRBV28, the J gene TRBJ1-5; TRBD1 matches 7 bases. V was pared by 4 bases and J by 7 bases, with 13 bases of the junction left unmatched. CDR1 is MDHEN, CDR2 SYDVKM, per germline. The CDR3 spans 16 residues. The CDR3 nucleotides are TGTGCCAGCAGTTCAGTACGACAGGGATTCCGACAGCCCCAGCATTTT. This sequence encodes CASSSVRQGFRQPQHF.

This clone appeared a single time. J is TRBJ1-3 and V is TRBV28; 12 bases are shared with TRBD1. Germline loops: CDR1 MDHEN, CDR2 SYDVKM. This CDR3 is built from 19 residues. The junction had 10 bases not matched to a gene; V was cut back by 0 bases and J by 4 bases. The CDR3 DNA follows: TGTGCCAGCAGTTTATGGTTTTCAGGGGACAGGGGGCGCGGAAACACCATATATTTT. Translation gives CASSLWFSGDRGRGNTIYF.

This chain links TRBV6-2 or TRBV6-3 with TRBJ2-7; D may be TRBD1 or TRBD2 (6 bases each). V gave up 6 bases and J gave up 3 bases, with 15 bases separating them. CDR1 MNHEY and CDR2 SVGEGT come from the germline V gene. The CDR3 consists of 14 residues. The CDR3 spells CASSSARGGYEQYF. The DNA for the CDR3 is TGTGCCAGCAGCTCAGCCAGGGGAGGCTACGAGCAGTACTTC.

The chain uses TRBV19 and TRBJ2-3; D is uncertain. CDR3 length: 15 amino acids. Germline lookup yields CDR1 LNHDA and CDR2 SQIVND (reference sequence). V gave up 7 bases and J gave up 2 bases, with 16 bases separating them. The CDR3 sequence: CASTPAGVFTDTQYF. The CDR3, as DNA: TGTGCCAGTACCCCAGCCGGAGTTTTCACAGATACGCAGTATTTT.

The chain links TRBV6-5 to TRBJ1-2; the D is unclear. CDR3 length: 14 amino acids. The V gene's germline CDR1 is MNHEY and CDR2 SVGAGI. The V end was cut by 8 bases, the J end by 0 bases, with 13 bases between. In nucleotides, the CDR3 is TGTGCCAGCGCCGCCGGTAGAGCTAACTATGGCTACACCTTC. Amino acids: CASAAGRANYGYTF.